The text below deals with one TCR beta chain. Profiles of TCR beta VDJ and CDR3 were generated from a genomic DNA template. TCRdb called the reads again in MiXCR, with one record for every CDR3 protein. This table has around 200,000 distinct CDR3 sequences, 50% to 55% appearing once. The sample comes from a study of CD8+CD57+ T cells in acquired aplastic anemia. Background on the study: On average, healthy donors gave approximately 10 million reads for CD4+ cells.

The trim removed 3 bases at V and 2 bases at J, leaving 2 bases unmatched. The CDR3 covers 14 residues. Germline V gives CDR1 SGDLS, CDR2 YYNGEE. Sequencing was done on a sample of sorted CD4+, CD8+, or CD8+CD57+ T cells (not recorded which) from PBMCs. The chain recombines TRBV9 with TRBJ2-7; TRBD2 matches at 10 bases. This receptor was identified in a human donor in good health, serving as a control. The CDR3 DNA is TGTGCCAGCAGCGGTAGCGGGGGGACCTACGAGCAGTACTTC. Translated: CASSGSGGTYEQYF.